This T cell receptor (beta chain) was observed in a study of blood T cell repertoires in COVID-19. Study in general: COVID-19 samples collected from the United States, Italy and Spain covered acute and convalescent phases. T cells, B-cell-depleted T cells, or PBMCs provided the cDNA or gDNA that served as material.

In the source study's methods: Researchers report that nucleated cell counts were estimated from reference gene primer amplification. Here immunoSEQ multiplex PCR was the method, and the copy in TCRdb shows in-frame clones only, minus some. V and J calls and clone size are given by that table; D and trimming were obtained from the DNA. The sample consists of about 67,000 clones, over 80% of them appearing once. V lost 6 bases to trimming and J lost 0 bases; unmatched junction nucleotides: 10. Germline-derived CDR1 and CDR2 are LNHDA and SQIVND (reference sequence). This CDR3 comprises 17 residues. This clonotype originated in a man over 45 with active COVID-19. Sequenced: peripheral blood. The V gene is TRBV19, the J gene TRBJ2-3; 9 bases fit TRBD1. CDR3 region: CASRPRGGTGSTDTQYF. DNA of the CDR3: TGTGCCAGTAGACCAAGGGGCGGGACAGGGAGCACAGATACGCAGTATTTT. Looking up the rest from reference TRBV19 and TRBJ2-3 gives the full variable domain: DGGITQSPKYLFRKEGQNVTLSCEQNLNHDAMYWYRQDPGQGLRLIYYSQIVNDFQKGDIAEGYSVSREKKESFPLTVTSAQKNPTAFYLCASRPRGGTGSTDTQYFGPGTRLTVL.